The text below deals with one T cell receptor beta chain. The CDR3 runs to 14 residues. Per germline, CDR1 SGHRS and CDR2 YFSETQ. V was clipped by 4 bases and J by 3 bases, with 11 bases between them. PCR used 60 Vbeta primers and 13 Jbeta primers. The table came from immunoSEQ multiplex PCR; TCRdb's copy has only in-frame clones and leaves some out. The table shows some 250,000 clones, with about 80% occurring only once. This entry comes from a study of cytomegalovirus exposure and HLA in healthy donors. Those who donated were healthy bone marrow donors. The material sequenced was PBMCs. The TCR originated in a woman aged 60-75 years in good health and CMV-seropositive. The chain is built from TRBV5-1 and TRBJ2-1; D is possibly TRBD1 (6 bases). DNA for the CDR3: TGCGCCAGCAGCACTCAGGGGATCTACAATGAGCAGTTCTTC. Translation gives CASSTQGIYNEQFF.